The present entry profiles one T cell receptor (beta chain) with its context. Its antigen is undetermined. The source of the sample is a study of T cell responses to AZD1222 COVID-19 vaccine. Overall study results and limits: Unmutated variant regions are reportedly the target of nearly half of TCRs that are spike-specific.

Clones were read by immunoSEQ multiplex PCR, and TCRdb kept only the in-frame ones, dropping some. The sample yields around 140,000 clones, approximately 90% seen once. Source: peripheral blood, taken on day 0 of AZD1222 vaccination. This clonotype was sampled from an adult in good health.

This chain's CDR3 is CASSFAPSRRPMNTEAFF. As DNA, the CDR3 is TGTGCCAGCAGTTTCGCTCCTTCTCGACGGCCCATGAACACTGAAGCTTTCTTT. This chain uses TRBV27 with TRBJ1-1; D ambiguous. V was clipped by 3 bases and J by 0 bases, with 20 bases between them. Germline assignment: CDR1 MNHEY and CDR2 SMNVEV (reference sequence). CDR3 length: 18 residues.